A selection of T cell receptor beta chains follows, all from one sample in a study of cytomegalovirus exposure and HLA in healthy donors. Here immunoSEQ multiplex PCR was the method, and the copy in TCRdb shows in-frame clones only, minus some. This repertoire includes 100,000 to 150,000 clones. The sample consisted of PBMCs. All receptors derive from a middle-aged woman in good health and CMV-seropositive. Each CDR3 is given with its conserved first and last residue. A D gene is named only where the DNA matches it firmly.

>.|TRBJ1-3|TRBV30
TGTGCCTGGAGTCCCTCCCCGGGAGGTGGGGCAGGAAACACCATATATTTT
CAWSPSPGGGAGNTIYF
>.|TRBJ2-3|TRBV29-1
TGCAGCGTTGAAGGGGTGGGCAGTCCTGGGTTGGATACGCAGTATTTT
CSVEGVGSPGLDTQYF
>TRBD2|TRBJ2-2|TRBV29-1
TGCAGCGTTTTAGCGGGAGGTGGCGGGGAGCTGTTTTTT
CSVLAGGGGELFF
>.|TRBJ2-3|TRBV7-2
TGTGCCAGCAGCTCCACTAGAAGCACAGATACGCAGTATTTT
CASSSTRSTDTQYF
>.|TRBJ1-5|TRBV30
TGTGCCTGGAGTGGACCTCCGGGACAACGCAATCAGCCCCAGCATTTT
CAWSGPPGQRNQPQHF
>TRBD1|TRBJ1-2|TRBV14
TGTGCTACGGGACAGCTGGAATTGTCTACCTTC
CATGQLELSTF
>.|TRBJ1-5|TRBV21-1
TGTGCCAGCAGCCGCCGAGGACAGGGCCGACAGCCCCAGCATTTT
CASSRRGQGRQPQHF
>TRBD2|TRBJ2-7|TRBV19
TGTGCCAGTAGTCCCAGGACTAGCGGGAGCTACGAGCAGTACTTC
CASSPRTSGSYEQYF
>TRBD2|TRBJ2-7|TRBV27
TGTGCCAGCAGTTCGGGACTATTGTACGAGCAGTACTTC
CASSSGLLYEQYF
>.|TRBJ2-3|TRBV18
TGTGCCAGCTCACGCTCCGCGAGCACAGATACGCAGTATTTT
CASSRSASTDTQYF
>.|TRBJ1-2|TRBV18
TGTGCCAGCTCACCCAAGACAGGAGAGGGCTACACCTTC
CASSPKTGEGYTF
>.|TRBJ2-7|TRBV19
TGTGCCAGTCGTTCCGGGACTGACTCCTACGAGCAGTACTTC
CASRSGTDSYEQYF
>TRBD1|TRBJ1-1|TRBV5-1
TGCGCCAGCAGCTTGGGGCAGGGGGCTGACACTGAAGCTTTCTTT
CASSLGQGADTEAFF
>TRBD2|TRBJ2-5|TRBV18
TGTGCCAGCTCACCACCCAGCGGGAGGGCAGGAGAGACCCAGTACTTC
CASSPPSGRAGETQYF
>TRBD2|TRBJ2-5|TRBV5-1
TGCGCCAGCAGCTTGGTCCGGGGGGGACTTCAAGAGACCCAGTACTTC
CASSLVRGGLQETQYF
>TRBD2|TRBJ2-5|TRBV11-2
TGTGCCAGCAGCAGCCCCGCACGGGGGGACCAAGAGACCCAGTACTTC
CASSSPARGDQETQYF
>TRBD1|TRBJ1-5|TRBV18
TGTGCCAGCTCACCGCTTACAGGGGGTAATCAGCCCCAGCATTTT
CASSPLTGGNQPQHF
>.|TRBJ2-2|TRBV5-6
TGTGCCAGCAGTCGAGCCTTCGGAGGGCCGAACACCGGGGAGCTGTTTTTT
CASSRAFGGPNTGELFF
>.|TRBJ2-5|TRBV5-1
TGCGCCAGCAGCTTGGACGGAGAGACCCAGTACTTC
CASSLDGETQYF
>TRBD1|TRBJ1-1|TRBV27
TGTGCCAGCACTCGACAGGGGGCGAAGGGCACTGAAGCTTTCTTT
CASTRQGAKGTEAFF
>TRBD2|TRBJ2-7|TRBV28
TGTGCCAGCAGAGTAGCGGGAGACCCCTACGAGCAGTACTTC
CASRVAGDPYEQYF
>TRBD2|TRBJ2-2|TRBV10-1
TGCGCCAGCAGTGGCCCAGCGGGAGGGCCGAACACCGGGGAGCTGTTTTTT
CASSGPAGGPNTGELFF
>.|TRBJ2-2|TRBV28
TGTGCCAGCAGTTTAAGGGACATCTACACCGGGGAGCTGTTTTTT
CASSLRDIYTGELFF
>.|TRBJ1-1|TRBV19
TGTGCCAGTAGTTCCGGGACATCGAACACTGAAGCTTTCTTT
CASSSGTSNTEAFF
>.|TRBJ2-3|TRBV28
TGTGCCAGCAGTTTTAGCGATACGCAGTATTTT
CASSFSDTQYF
>TRBD1|TRBJ2-7|TRBV30
TGTGCCTGGAGCAGACAGGGTGGGTACGAGCAGTACTTC
CAWSRQGGYEQYF
>TRBD1|TRBJ2-3|TRBV7-3
TGTGCCAGCAGTGACAGGGGCCCCACAGATACGCAGTATTTT
CASSDRGPTDTQYF
>TRBD2|TRBJ2-1|TRBV2
TGTGCCAGCAGTGTTTTAGCGGGAGGTGGGAATGAGCAGTTCTTC
CASSVLAGGGNEQFF
>.|TRBJ2-1|TRBV30
TGTGCCTGGATCACGTGGGACTCACAGCTAAAGGACAATGAGCAGTTCTTC
CAWITWDSQLKDNEQFF
>TRBD1|TRBJ2-1|TRBV29-1
TGCAGCGTTGTCCTGACAGGGCCCGACTACAATGAGCAGTTCTTC
CSVVLTGPDYNEQFF
>.|TRBJ1-3|TRBV5-6
TGTGCCAGCAGCTTGGAACAGGGCACCTCTGGAAACACCATATATTTT
CASSLEQGTSGNTIYF
>.|TRBJ2-1|TRBV19
TGTGCCAGTAGTATACACCTAGCGTACTCCTACAATGAGCAGTTCTTC
CASSIHLAYSYNEQFF
>TRBD1|TRBJ1-2|TRBV2
TGTGCCAGCAGTGGAGGGACAGGGGACGGCTACACCTTC
CASSGGTGDGYTF
>TRBD1|TRBJ2-7|TRBV6-5
TGTGCCAGCAGCCAACAGGGGGCCTACGAGCAGTACTTC
CASSQQGAYEQYF
>TRBD2|TRBJ2-2|TRBV13
TGTGCCAGCAGCCCAAGCGGGGTTAGGGGCACCGGGGAGCTGTTTTTT
CASSPSGVRGTGELFF
>.|TRBJ1-1|TRBV2
TGTGCCAGCACTAAGGACAGCTTGAACACTGAAGCTTTCTTT
CASTKDSLNTEAFF
>TRBD2|TRBJ2-3|TRBV14
TGTGCCAGCACCCGATCTAGCGGGAGTACAGATACGCAGTATTTT
CASTRSSGSTDTQYF
>.|TRBJ1-5|TRBV15
TGTGCCACCAGCAGAGACAGGGGCGCAGATCAGCCCCAGCATTTT
CATSRDRGADQPQHF
>TRBD1|TRBJ2-2|TRBV2
TGTGCCAGCAATCCGGACAGGGGACAGGTCACCGGGGAGCTGTTTTTT
CASNPDRGQVTGELFF
>.|TRBJ2-2|TRBV7-2
TGTGCCAGCAGCCGCGGGCGGGGCCGGGAGCTGTTTTTT
CASSRGRGRELFF
>.|TRBJ1-4|TRBV30
TGTGCCTGGAAAGGGGCAACTAATGAAAAACTGTTTTTT
CAWKGATNEKLFF
>TRBD1|TRBJ1-4|TRBV29-1
TGCAGCGCCGAGACAGGGGAGGCTAATGAAAAACTGTTTTTT
CSAETGEANEKLFF
>TRBD1|TRBJ1-2|TRBV5-8
TGTGCCAGCATGAGGACAGGGGTCTATGGCTACACCTTC
CASMRTGVYGYTF
>.|TRBJ2-1|TRBV10-2
TGCGCCAGCAGTCTTGCTGGCGGCAGCTCCTACAATGAGCAGTTCTTC
CASSLAGGSSYNEQFF
>.|TRBJ1-1|TRBV28
TGTGCCAGCAGTCGCGGGAGGAACACTGAAGCTTTCTTT
CASSRGRNTEAFF
>TRBD1|TRBJ2-7|TRBV27
TGTGCCAGCAGTTTAACCGGGAAAACAGGGGAGTACTTC
CASSLTGKTGEYF
>.|TRBJ2-7|TRBV6-6
TGTGCCAGCAGGGAGCCTCTTACCTACGAGCAGTACTTC
CASREPLTYEQYF
>.|TRBJ2-5|TRBV18
TGTGCCAGCTCCCCCATGCGGGAGACCCAGTACTTC
CASSPMRETQYF
>.|TRBJ2-5|TRBV19
TGTGCCAGTAGCCCAAAGGTCCGGGAACTAAATAAAGTGACCCAGTACTTC
CASSPKVRELNKVTQYF
>.|TRBJ1-1|TRBV30
TGTGCCTGGAGTGGGGGGGTAAAGGCTGAAGCTTTCTTT
CAWSGGVKAEAFF
>.|TRBJ1-5|TRBV10-3
TGTGCCACCCGGAAGAAGCGGGAACAGCCCCAGCATTTT
CATRKKREQPQHF
>.|TRBJ2-7|TRBV27
TGTGCCAGCAGTTTAACGACAGGAAACGAGCAGTACTTC
CASSLTTGNEQYF